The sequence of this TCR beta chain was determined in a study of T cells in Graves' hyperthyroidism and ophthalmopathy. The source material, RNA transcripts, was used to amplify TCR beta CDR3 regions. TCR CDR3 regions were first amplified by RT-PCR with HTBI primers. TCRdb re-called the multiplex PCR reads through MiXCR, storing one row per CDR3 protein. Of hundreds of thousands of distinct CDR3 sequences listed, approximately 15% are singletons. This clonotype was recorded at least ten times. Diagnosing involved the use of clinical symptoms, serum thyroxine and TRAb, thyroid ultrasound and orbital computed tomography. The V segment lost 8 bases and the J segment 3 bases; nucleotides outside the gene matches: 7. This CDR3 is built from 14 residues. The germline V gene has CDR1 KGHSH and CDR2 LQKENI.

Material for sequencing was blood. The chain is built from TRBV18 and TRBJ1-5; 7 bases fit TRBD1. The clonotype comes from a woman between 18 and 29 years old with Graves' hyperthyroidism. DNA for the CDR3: TGTGCCAGCAGTCAACAGGGGTCCAATCAGCCCCAGCATTTT. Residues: CASSQQGSNQPQHF.